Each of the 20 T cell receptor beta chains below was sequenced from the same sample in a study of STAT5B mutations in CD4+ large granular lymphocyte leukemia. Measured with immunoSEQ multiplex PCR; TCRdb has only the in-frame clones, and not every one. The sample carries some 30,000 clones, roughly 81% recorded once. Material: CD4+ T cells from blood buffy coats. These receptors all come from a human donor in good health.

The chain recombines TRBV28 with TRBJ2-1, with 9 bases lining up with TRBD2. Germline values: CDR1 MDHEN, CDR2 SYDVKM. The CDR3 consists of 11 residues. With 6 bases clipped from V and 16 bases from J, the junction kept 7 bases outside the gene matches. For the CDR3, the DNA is TGTGCCAGCAGCTTCCAGCGGGAGGCCTTCTTC. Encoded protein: CASSFQREAFF.

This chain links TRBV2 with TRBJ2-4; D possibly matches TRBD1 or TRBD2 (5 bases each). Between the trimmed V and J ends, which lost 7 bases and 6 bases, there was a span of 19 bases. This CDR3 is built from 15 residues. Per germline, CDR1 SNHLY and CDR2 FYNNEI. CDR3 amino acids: CASTRNGGSSNIQYF. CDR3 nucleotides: TGTGCCAGCACGCGAAATGGGGGTTCCTCAAACATTCAGTACTTC. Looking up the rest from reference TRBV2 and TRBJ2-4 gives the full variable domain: EPEVTQTPSHQVTQMGQEVILRCVPISNHLYFYWYRQILGQKVEFLVSFYNNEISEKSEIFDDQFSVERPDGSNFTLKIRSTKLEDSAMYFCASTRNGGSSNIQYFGAGTRLSVL.

Written as DNA, the CDR3 is TGTGCCAGCAGCTGGTATTCCGGGACAGGGACCTACGAGCAGTACTTC. Translation gives CASSWYSGTGTYEQYF. The gene calls are TRBV7-2 and TRBJ2-7; TRBD1 matches 9 bases. The CDR3 loop spans 16 amino acids. V shed 4 bases and J 2 bases; nucleotides not matched to a gene: 9. CDR1 and CDR2 from the germline V gene are SGHTA and FQGNSA.

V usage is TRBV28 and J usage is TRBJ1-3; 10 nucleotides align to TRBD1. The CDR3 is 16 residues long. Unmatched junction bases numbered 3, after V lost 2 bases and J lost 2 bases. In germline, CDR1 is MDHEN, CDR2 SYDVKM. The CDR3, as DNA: TGTGCCAGCAGTTTACGACAGGGGGCCGCTGGAAACACCATATATTTT. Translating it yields CASSLRQGAAGNTIYF.

The CDR3 here is CATRVAGNYGYTF. The DNA for the CDR3 is TGTGCCACCCGCGTCGCAGGGAACTATGGCTACACCTTC. The chain recombines TRBV28 with TRBJ1-2; TRBD1 is a possible D gene (5 bases). Germline values: CDR1 MDHEN, CDR2 SYDVKM. The germline V and J ends were trimmed by 10 bases and 2 bases, with 14 bases remaining between them. The length of the CDR3 is 13 residues.

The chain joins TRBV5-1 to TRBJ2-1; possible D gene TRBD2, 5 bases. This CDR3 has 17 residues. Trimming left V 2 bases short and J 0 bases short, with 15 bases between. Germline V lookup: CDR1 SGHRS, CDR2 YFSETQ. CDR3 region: CASSFPSSRSSYNEQFF. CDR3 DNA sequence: TGCGCCAGCAGCTTCCCATCTAGCAGAAGCTCCTACAATGAGCAGTTCTTC.

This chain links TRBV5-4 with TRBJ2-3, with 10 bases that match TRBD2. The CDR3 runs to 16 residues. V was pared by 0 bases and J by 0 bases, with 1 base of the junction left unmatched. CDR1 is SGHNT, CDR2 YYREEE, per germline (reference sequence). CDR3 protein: CASSLVAGGSTDTQYF. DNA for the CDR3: TGTGCCAGCAGCTTGGTAGCGGGAGGTAGCACAGATACGCAGTATTTT. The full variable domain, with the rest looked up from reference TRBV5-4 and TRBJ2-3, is ETGVTQSPTHLIKTRGQQVTLRCSSQSGHNTVSWYQQALGQGPQFIFQYYREEENGRGNFPPRFSGLQFPNYSSELNVNALELDDSALYLCASSLVAGGSTDTQYFGPGTRLTVL.

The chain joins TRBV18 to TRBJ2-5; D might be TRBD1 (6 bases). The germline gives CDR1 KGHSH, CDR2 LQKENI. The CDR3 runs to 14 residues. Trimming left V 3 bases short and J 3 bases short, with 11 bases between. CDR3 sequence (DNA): TGTGCCAGCTCACCTAGACCAGGGGAAGAGACCCAGTACTTC. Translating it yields CASSPRPGEETQYF.

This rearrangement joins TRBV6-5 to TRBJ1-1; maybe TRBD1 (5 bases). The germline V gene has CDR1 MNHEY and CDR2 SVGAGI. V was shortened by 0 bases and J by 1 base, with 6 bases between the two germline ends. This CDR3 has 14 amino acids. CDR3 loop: CASSYSGGNTEAFF. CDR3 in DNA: TGTGCCAGCAGTTACTCTGGGGGGAACACTGAAGCTTTCTTT.

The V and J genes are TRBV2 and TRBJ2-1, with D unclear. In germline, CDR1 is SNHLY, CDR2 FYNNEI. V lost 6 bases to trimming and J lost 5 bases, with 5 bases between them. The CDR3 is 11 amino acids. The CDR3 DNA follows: TGTGCCAGCAGCGCTGACAATGAGCAGTTCTTC. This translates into CASSADNEQFF.

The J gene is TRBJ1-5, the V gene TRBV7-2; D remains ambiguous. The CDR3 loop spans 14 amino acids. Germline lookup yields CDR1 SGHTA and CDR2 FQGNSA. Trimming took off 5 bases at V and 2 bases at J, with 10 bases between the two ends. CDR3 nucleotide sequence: TGTGCCAGCAGCACCCGACGGGGCAATCAGCCCCAGCATTTT. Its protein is CASSTRRGNQPQHF.

CDR3 sequence reads: CAISDSGPSTDTQYF. The CDR3 coding sequence is TGTGCCATCAGTGACAGCGGGCCCAGCACAGATACGCAGTATTTT. This chain links TRBV10-3 with TRBJ2-3; possibly TRBD2 for D (6 bases). The CDR3 contains 15 residues. The germline V and J ends were trimmed by 3 bases and 0 bases, with 10 bases remaining between them. The germline V gene has CDR1 ENHRY and CDR2 SYGVKD.

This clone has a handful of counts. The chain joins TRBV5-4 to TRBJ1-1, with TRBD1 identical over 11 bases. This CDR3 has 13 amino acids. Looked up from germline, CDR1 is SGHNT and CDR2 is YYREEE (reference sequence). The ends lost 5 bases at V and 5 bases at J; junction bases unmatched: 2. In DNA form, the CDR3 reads TGTGCCAGCAGTTGGGACAGGGGGACTGAAGCTTTCTTT. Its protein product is CASSWDRGTEAFF. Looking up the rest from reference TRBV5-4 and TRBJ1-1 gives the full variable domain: ETGVTQSPTHLIKTRGQQVTLRCSSQSGHNTVSWYQQALGQGPQFIFQYYREEENGRGNFPPRFSGLQFPNYSSELNVNALELDDSALYLCASSWDRGTEAFFGQGTRLTVV.

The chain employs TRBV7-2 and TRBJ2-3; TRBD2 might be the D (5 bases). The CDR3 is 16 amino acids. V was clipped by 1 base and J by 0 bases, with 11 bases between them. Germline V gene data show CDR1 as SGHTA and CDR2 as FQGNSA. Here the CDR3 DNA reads TGTGCCAGCAGCTTAGGAGTGCAGCGGAGCACAGATACGCAGTATTTT. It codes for CASSLGVQRSTDTQYF.

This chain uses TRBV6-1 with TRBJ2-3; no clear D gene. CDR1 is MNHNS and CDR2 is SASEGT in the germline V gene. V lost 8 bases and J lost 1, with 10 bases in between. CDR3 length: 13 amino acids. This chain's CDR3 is CASGDIGTDTQYF. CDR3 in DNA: TGTGCCAGCGGAGACATTGGCACAGATACGCAGTATTTT.

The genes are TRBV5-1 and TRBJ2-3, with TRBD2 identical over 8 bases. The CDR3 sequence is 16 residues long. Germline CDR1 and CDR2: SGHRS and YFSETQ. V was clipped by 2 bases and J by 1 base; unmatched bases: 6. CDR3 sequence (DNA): TGCGCCAGCAGCTTCAGCGGGAGATCCGGCACAGATACGCAGTATTTT. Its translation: CASSFSGRSGTDTQYF.

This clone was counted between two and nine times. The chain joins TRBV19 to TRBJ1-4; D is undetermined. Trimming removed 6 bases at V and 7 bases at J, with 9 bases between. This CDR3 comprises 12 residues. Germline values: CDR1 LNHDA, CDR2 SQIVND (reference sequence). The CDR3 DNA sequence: TGTGCCAGTAGCACCATGGGTGAAAAACTGTTTTTT. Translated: CASSTMGEKLFF. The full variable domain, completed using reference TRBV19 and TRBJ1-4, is DGGITQSPKYLFRKEGQNVTLSCEQNLNHDAMYWYRQDPGQGLRLIYYSQIVNDFQKGDIAEGYSVSREKKESFPLTVTSAQKNPTAFYLCASSTMGEKLFFGSGTQLSVL.

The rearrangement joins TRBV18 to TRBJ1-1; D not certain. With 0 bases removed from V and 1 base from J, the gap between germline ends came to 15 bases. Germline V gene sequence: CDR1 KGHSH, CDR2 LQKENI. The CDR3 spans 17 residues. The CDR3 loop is CASSPPRTYHPNTEAFF. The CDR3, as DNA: TGTGCCAGCTCACCACCTCGGACGTACCACCCGAACACTGAAGCTTTCTTT.

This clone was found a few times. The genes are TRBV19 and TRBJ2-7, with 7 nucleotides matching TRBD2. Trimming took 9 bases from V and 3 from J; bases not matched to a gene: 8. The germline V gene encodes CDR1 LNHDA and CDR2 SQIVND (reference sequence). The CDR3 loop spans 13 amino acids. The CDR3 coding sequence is TGTGCCAGCTCGTCGGGGAGGGGCTACGAGCAGTACTTC. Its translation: CASSSGRGYEQYF.

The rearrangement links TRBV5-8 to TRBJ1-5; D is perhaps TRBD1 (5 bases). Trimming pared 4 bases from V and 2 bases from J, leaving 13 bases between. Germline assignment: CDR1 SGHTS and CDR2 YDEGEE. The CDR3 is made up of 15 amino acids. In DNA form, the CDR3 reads TGTGCCAGCAGCACCACCAGGGTTGGCAATCAGCCCCAGCATTTT. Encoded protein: CASSTTRVGNQPQHF.